This T cell receptor beta chain derives from a study of human T cells and chemical hapten exposure. Separate cDNA molecules received unique molecular identifiers, which the library attached to them. TCRdb redid the calling of the RACE reads with MiXCR, one entry per CDR3 protein. The table records roughly 120,000 distinct CDR3 sequences, about 12% of them present only once. Time point specified: patch test 1, 2 weeks after DPC sensitization. Regarding treatment: therapeutic diphenylcyclopropenone sensitization with weekly scalp DPC. Trimming removed 3 bases at V and 8 bases at J, with 16 bases between. The length of the CDR3 is 13 residues. The germline V gene encodes CDR1 SQVTM and CDR2 ANQGSEA. This clonotype appeared many times.

The sequence was collected from a woman aged 50 to 60 with alopecia areata. Some clones in this sample may be carry-over from other donors' samples. The rearrangement joins TRBV29-1 to TRBJ1-2; D uncertain. Material: whole blood, obtained in connection with sensitization to the hapten diphenylcyclopropenone (DPC). CDR3 residues: CSVEGPGGRGYTF. As DNA, the CDR3 is TGCAGCGTTGAGGGCCCGGGAGGAAGGGGCTACACCTTC.